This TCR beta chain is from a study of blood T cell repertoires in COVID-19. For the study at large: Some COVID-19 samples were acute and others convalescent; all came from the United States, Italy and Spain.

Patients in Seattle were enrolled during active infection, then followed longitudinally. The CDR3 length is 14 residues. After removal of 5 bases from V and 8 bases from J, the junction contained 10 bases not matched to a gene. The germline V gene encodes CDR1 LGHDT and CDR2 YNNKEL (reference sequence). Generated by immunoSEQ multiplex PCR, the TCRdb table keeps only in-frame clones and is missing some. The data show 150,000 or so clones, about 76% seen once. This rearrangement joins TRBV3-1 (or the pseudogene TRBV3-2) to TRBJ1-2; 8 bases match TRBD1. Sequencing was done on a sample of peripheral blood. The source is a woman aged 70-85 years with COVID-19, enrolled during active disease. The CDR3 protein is CASSFADRDKGYTF. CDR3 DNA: TGTGCCAGCAGCTTTGCGGACAGGGATAAAGGCTACACCTTC.